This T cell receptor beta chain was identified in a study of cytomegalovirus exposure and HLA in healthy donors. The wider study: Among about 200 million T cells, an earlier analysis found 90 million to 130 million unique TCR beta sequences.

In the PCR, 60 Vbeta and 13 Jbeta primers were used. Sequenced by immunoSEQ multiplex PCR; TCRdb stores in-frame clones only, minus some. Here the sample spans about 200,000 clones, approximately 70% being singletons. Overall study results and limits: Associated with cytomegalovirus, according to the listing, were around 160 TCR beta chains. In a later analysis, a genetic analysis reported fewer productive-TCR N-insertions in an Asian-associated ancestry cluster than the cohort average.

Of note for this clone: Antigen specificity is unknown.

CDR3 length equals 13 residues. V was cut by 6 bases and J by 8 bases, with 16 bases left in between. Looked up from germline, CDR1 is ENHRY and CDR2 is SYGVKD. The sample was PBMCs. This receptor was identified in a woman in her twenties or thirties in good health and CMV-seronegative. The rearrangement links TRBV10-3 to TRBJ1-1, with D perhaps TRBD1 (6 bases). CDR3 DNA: TGTGCCATCAGGGGATACAGGGTTGGGGAAGCTTTCTTT. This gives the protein CAIRGYRVGEAFF.